This T cell receptor (beta chain) was observed in a study of long-term antiretroviral therapy in people with HIV. Trimming left V 4 bases short and J 8 bases short, with 19 bases between. Germline loops: CDR1 SGHRS, CDR2 YFSETQ. The CDR3 is 16 amino acids. This clone appeared a few times. Antigen: not known. Assay version v3.0 of immunoSEQ was used, and it was run at survey level. Clones were read by immunoSEQ multiplex PCR, and TCRdb kept only the in-frame ones, dropping some. This sample carries more than 20,000 clones, 83% of them seen once, and the ten largest clones take roughly a quarter. Overall study results and limits: Pre-ART expanded clones dominated the repertoire at every time point.

The sequences come from unsorted PBMCs, collected 0.4 years after starting antiretroviral therapy. The sequence was collected from a man in his fifties or sixties with HIV. This chain joins TRBV5-1 and TRBJ1-6; a weak D match, TRBD1 (5 bases). The CDR3 is CASSPGPPRVDSPLHF. DNA for the CDR3: TGCGCCAGCAGCCCGGGGCCGCCCCGAGTCGATTCACCCCTCCACTTT.